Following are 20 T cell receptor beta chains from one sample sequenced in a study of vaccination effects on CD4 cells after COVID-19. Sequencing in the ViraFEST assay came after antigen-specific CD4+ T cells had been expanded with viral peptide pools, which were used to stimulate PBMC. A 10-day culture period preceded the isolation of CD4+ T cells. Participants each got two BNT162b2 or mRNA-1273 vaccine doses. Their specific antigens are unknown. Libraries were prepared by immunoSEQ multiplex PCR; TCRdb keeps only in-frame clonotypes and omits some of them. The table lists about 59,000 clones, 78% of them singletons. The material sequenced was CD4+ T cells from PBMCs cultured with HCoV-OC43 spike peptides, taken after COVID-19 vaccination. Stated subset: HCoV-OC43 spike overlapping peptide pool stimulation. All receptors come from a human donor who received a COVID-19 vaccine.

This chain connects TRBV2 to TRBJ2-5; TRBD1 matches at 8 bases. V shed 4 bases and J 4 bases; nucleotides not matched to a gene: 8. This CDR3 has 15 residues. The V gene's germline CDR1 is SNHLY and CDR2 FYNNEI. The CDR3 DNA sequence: TGTGCCAGCAGTGGACAGGGGATAGGAAGAGAGACCCAGTACTTC. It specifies CASSGQGIGRETQYF. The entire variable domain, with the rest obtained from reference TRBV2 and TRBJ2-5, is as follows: EPEVTQTPSHQVTQMGQEVILRCVPISNHLYFYWYRQILGQKVEFLVSFYNNEISEKSEIFDDQFSVERPDGSNFTLKIRSTKLEDSAMYFCASSGQGIGRETQYFGPGTRLLVL.

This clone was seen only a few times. CDR3 amino acids: CAWYRDRGLGANVLTF. In DNA, the CDR3 is TGTGCCTGGTACCGGGACAGGGGGCTTGGGGCCAACGTCCTGACTTTC. The V and J genes are TRBV30 and TRBJ2-6; TRBD1 aligns across 12 bases. Germline CDR1 GTSNPN, CDR2 SVGIG (reference sequence). The CDR3 runs 16 residues. The V segment lost 5 bases and the J segment 3 bases; nucleotides outside the gene matches: 5.

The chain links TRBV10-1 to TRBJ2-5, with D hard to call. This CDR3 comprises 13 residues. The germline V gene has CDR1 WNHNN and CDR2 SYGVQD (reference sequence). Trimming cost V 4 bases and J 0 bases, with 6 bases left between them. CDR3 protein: CASSGRNQETQYF. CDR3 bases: TGCGCCAGCAGTGGACGGAACCAAGAGACCCAGTACTTC.

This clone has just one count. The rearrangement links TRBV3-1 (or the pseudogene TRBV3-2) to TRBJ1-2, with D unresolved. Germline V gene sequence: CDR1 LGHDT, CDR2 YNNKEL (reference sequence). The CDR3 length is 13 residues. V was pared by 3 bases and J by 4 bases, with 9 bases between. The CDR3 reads CASSQFLAYGYTF. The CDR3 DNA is TGTGCCAGCAGCCAGTTCCTAGCCTATGGCTACACCTTC.

The CDR3: CASSPTMASGGETQYF. The CDR3 DNA is TGTGCCAGCAGCCCGACGATGGCTAGCGGGGGAGAGACCCAGTACTTC. The V gene is TRBV3-1 (or the pseudogene TRBV3-2), the J gene TRBJ2-5; TRBD2 matches 10 bases. Germline CDR1 and CDR2: LGHDT and YNNKEL (reference sequence). The ends lost 4 bases at V and 4 bases at J; junction bases unmatched: 9. There are 16 residues in the CDR3.

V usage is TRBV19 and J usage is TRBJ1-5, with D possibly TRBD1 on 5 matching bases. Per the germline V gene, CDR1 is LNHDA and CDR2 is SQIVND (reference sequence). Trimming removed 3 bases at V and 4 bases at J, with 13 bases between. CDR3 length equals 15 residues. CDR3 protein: CASSIHGTGNQPQHF. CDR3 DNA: TGTGCCAGTAGTATCCACGGGACGGGGAATCAGCCCCAGCATTTT.

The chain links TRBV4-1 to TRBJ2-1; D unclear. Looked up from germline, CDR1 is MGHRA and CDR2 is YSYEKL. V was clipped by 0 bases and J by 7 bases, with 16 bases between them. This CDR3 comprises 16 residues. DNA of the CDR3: TGCGCCAGCAGCCAAGATGACTGGAGCGAGAAGAATGAGCAGTTCTTC. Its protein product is CASSQDDWSEKNEQFF.

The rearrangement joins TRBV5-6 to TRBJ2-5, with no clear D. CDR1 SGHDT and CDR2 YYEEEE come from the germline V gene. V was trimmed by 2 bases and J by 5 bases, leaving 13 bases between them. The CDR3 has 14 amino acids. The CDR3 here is CASSFDVGRETQYF. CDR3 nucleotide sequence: TGTGCCAGCAGCTTTGACGTTGGGCGGGAGACCCAGTACTTC. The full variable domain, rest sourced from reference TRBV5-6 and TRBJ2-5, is DAGVTQSPTHLIKTRGQQVTLRCSPKSGHDTVSWYQQALGQGPQFIFQYYEEEERQRGNFPDRFSGHQFPNYSSELNVNALLLGDSALYLCASSFDVGRETQYFGPGTRLLVL.

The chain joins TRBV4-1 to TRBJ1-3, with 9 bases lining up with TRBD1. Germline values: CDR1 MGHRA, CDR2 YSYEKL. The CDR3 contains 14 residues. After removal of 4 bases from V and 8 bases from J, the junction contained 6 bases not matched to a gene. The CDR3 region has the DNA TGCGCCAGCAGCCCAGGACAGGGGACGCACACCATATATTTT. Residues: CASSPGQGTHTIYF.

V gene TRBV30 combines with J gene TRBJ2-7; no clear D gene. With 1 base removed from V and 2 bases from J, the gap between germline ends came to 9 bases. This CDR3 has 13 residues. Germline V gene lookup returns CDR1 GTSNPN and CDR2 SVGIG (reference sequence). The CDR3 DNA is TGTGCCTGGAGTGGAGGATTTACCTACGAGCAGTACGTC. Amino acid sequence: CAWSGGFTYEQYV.

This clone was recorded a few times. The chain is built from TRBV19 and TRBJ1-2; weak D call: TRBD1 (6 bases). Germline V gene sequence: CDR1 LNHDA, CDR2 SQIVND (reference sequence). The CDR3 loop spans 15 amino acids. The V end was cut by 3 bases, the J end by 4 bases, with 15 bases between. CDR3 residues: CASSIPLGGAYGYTF. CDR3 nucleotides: TGTGCCAGTAGTATCCCCCTTGGGGGGGCCTATGGCTACACCTTC.

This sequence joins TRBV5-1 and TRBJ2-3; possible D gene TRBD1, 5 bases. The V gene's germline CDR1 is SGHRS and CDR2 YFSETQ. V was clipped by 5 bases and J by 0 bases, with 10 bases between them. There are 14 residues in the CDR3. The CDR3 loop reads CASRGAQSTDTQYF. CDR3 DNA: TGCGCCAGCAGAGGGGCCCAGAGCACAGATACGCAGTATTTT.

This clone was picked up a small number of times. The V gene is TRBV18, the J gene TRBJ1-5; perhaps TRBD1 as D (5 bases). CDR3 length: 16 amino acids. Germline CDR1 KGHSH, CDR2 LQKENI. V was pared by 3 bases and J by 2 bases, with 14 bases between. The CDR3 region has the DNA TGTGCCAGCTCACCGGCGTTTGGGGGAGGCAATCAGCCCCAGCATTTT. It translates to CASSPAFGGGNQPQHF.

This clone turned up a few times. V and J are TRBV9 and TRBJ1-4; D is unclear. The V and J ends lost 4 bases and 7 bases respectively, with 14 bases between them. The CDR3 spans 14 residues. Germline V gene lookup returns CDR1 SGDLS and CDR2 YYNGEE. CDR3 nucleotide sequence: TGTGCCAGCAGCAGTTCGAGGGCGGGTGAAAAACTGTTTTTT. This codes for CASSSSRAGEKLFF.

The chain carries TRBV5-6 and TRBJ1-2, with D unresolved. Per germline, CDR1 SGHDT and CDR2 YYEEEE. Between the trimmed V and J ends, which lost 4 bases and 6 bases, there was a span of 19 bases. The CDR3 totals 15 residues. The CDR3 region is CASSPRSGNLHGYTF. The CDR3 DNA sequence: TGTGCCAGCAGCCCCCGGTCCGGGAATTTGCATGGCTACACCTTC.

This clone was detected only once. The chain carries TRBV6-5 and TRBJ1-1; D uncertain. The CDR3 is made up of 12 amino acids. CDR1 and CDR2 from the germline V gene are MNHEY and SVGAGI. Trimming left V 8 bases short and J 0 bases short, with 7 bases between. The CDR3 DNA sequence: TGTGCCAGCCGCTTACTGAACACTGAAGCTTTCTTT. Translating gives CASRLLNTEAFF.

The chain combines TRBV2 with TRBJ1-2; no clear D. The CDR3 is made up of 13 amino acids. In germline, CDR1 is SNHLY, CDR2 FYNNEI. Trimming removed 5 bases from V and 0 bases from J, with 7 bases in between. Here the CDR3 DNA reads TGTGCCAGCAGTTTGGAGGCTAACTATGGCTACACCTTC. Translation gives CASSLEANYGYTF.

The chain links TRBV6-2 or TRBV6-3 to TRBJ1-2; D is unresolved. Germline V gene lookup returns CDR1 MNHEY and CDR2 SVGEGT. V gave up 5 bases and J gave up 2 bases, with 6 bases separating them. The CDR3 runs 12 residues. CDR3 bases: TGTGCCAGCAGTATTCAGAACTATGGCTACACCTTC. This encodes CASSIQNYGYTF.

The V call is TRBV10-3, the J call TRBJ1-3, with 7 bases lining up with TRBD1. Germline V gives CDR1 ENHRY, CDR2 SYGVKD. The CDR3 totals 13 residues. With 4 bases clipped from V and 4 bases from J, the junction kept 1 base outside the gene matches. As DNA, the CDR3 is TGTGCCATCAGTGCGGGACAGGGAAACACCATATATTTT. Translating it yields CAISAGQGNTIYF.

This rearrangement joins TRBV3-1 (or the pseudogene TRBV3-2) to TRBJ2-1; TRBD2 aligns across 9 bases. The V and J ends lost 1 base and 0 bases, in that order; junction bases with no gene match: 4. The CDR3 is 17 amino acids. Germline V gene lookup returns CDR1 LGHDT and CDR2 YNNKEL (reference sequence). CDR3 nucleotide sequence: TGTGCCAGCAGCCAAGGACTAGCGGCAATCTCCTACAATGAGCAGTTCTTC. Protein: CASSQGLAAISYNEQFF.